This entry is about one T cell receptor beta chain. The data belong to a study of cytomegalovirus exposure and HLA in healthy donors. The V and J ends lost 0 bases and 4 bases respectively, with 7 bases between them. Germline CDR1 SGHKS, CDR2 YYEKEE (reference sequence). The CDR3 runs 13 residues. This PCR relied on a set of 60 Vbeta primers and 13 Jbeta primers. Clones were read by immunoSEQ multiplex PCR, and TCRdb kept only the in-frame ones, dropping some. The table lists 150,000 or so clones, 68% of them singletons. The sequence was collected from a man aged 25 to 45 in good health and CMV-seropositive. The sequencing input was PBMCs. The V gene is TRBV5-5, the J gene TRBJ2-5; D is undetermined. This chain's CDR3 is CASSLGLGETQYF. The CDR3 region has the DNA TGTGCCAGCAGCTTGGGGCTAGGAGAGACCCAGTACTTC.